A single sample is the source of the 29 T cell receptor beta chains below, sequenced in a study of cytomegalovirus exposure and HLA in healthy donors. The PCR ran on 60 Vbeta and 13 Jbeta primers. The protocol was immunoSEQ multiplex PCR, while the TCRdb copy is restricted to in-frame clones and leaves out a portion. The table includes about 180,000 clones, roughly four fifths detected once. Sequencing was performed on PBMCs. The receptors were gathered from a man between 18 and 35 years old in good health and CMV-seronegative.

This clone turned up a few times. The chain carries TRBV7-9 and TRBJ2-3; TRBD2 agrees at 8 bases. With 4 bases clipped from V and 1 base from J, the junction kept 7 bases outside the gene matches. The CDR3 is made up of 16 amino acids. Germline V lookup: CDR1 SEHNR, CDR2 FQNEAQ (reference sequence). The CDR3 is CASSSRSGMGTDTQYF. In DNA, the CDR3 is TGTGCCAGCAGCTCCCGTAGCGGGATGGGCACAGATACGCAGTATTTT. The full variable domain, its missing parts supplied by reference TRBV7-9 and TRBJ2-3, is DTGVSQNPRHKITKRGQNVTFRCDPISEHNRLYWYRQTLGQGPEFLTYFQNEAQLEKSRLLSDRFSAERPKGSFSTLEIQRTEQGDSAMYLCASSSRSGMGTDTQYFGPGTRLTVL.

This clone was detected once. The rearrangement uses TRBV9 and TRBJ2-3, with D possibly TRBD2 on 7 matching bases. The V end was cut by 0 bases, the J end by 7 bases, with 18 bases between. CDR3 size: 16 residues. Germline values: CDR1 SGDLS, CDR2 YYNGEE. This CDR3 reads CASSVGVTGGGHTQYF. For the CDR3, the DNA is TGTGCCAGCAGCGTAGGGGTGACAGGCGGGGGTCATACGCAGTATTTT.

The rearrangement links TRBV5-5 to TRBJ1-2, with 9 bases aligning to TRBD1. Germline CDR1 reads SGHKS; CDR2 reads YYEKEE (reference sequence). J was trimmed by 4 bases and V by 3 bases; bases with no gene match: 7. This CDR3 has 15 residues. The CDR3 DNA is TGTGCCAGCAGCTATACAGGGGGCTTGGGCTATGGCTACACCTTC. Translated, it gives CASSYTGGLGYGYTF.

In its sample, this clone was seen a few times. V and J are TRBV10-3 and TRBJ1-1, with D possibly being TRBD1 (5 bases). CDR1 is ENHRY and CDR2 is SYGVKD in the germline V gene. With 7 bases removed from V and 1 base from J, the gap between germline ends came to 10 bases. The CDR3 runs to 13 residues. This CDR3 reads CAITDRPNTEAFF. CDR3 coding DNA: TGTGCCATCACCGACAGACCGAACACTGAAGCTTTCTTT.

The chain recombines TRBV28 with TRBJ2-7; tentatively, D is TRBD2 (6 bases). V was cut by 5 bases and J by 5 bases, with 16 bases left in between. The CDR3 extends over 14 amino acids. Germline assignment: CDR1 MDHEN and CDR2 SYDVKM. DNA of the CDR3: TGTGCCAGCAGTCCGACGTGGGGGGTCCACGAGCAGTACTTC. It yields the protein CASSPTWGVHEQYF.

The V gene is TRBV19, the J gene TRBJ1-1; 8 nucleotides match TRBD1. Trimming at V came to 5 bases and at J to 4 bases, leaving 3 bases not matched to a gene. The CDR3 has 13 amino acids. The V gene's germline CDR1 is LNHDA and CDR2 SQIVND (reference sequence). CDR3 sequence (DNA): TGTGCCAGTAGTGTTACAGGGGGCACTGAAGCTTTCTTT. Translation: CASSVTGGTEAFF.

This chain uses TRBV5-4 with TRBJ1-4, with 9 bases matching TRBD1. Germline values: CDR1 SGHNT, CDR2 YYREEE (reference sequence). The length of the CDR3 is 15 residues. The J segment lost 7 bases and the V segment lost 5 bases, leaving 9 bases of the junction unmatched. The chain's CDR3 is CASRSGQGLSEKLFF. For the CDR3, the DNA is TGTGCCAGCAGATCAGGACAGGGGCTTAGTGAAAAACTGTTTTTT.

This clone was counted only a few times. The J gene is TRBJ2-2, the V gene TRBV27; D uncertain. V dropped 2 bases and J dropped 3 bases, with 13 bases sitting between them. The germline V gene encodes CDR1 MNHEY and CDR2 SMNVEV (reference sequence). CDR3 length equals 16 residues. The CDR3 DNA is TGTGCCAGCAGTTTAGAATCCCCTAACTACACCGGGGAGCTGTTTTTT. It codes for CASSLESPNYTGELFF.

V is TRBV5-8 and J is TRBJ2-5, with TRBD2 identical over 7 bases. V dropped 1 base and J dropped 5; count of bases not matched to a gene: 8. The CDR3 contains 15 residues. Germline V gene sequence: CDR1 SGHTS, CDR2 YDEGEE. The CDR3 region has the DNA TGTGCCAGCAGCTTGAGGCTAGCGGCAGGGGAGACCCAGTACTTC. It is translated as CASSLRLAAGETQYF.

V usage is TRBV7-3 and J usage is TRBJ2-1; 9 bases are a match to TRBD2. Per germline, CDR1 SGHTA and CDR2 FQGTGA. Trimming took 8 bases from V and 9 from J; bases not matched to a gene: 17. The CDR3 has 16 amino acids. The CDR3 sequence: CASLRGGGRAPSEQFF. CDR3 nucleotide sequence: TGTGCCAGCCTCCGTGGGGGCGGGAGGGCCCCCAGTGAGCAGTTCTTC.

V and J are TRBV2 and TRBJ2-3; 7 bases line up with TRBD2. Trimming cost V 8 bases and J 5 bases; bases outside gene matches: 10. CDR3 length: 14 amino acids. CDR1 and CDR2 (germline): SNHLY, FYNNEI. Here the CDR3 reads CASASDWGGDTQYF. In DNA form, the CDR3 reads TGTGCCAGCGCATCGGATTGGGGGGGAGATACGCAGTATTTT.

This chain links TRBV6-5 with TRBJ1-1; 7 positions match TRBD1. The CDR3 spans 13 residues. V was pared by 6 bases and J by 5 bases, with 6 bases of the junction left unmatched. Looked up from germline, CDR1 is MNHEY and CDR2 is SVGAGI. CDR3 DNA: TGTGCCAGCAGGGAGGGGGCTCGGACTGAAGCTTTCTTT. It specifies CASREGARTEAFF.

This rearrangement joins TRBV27 to TRBJ1-6; TRBD1 matches at 7 bases. This CDR3 region has 15 residues. From germline, CDR1 is MNHEY and CDR2 SMNVEV (reference sequence). V dropped 5 bases and J dropped 7; count of bases not matched to a gene: 8. CDR3 loop: CASSEDRSGNSPLHF. The CDR3 coding sequence is TGTGCCAGCAGTGAGGACAGGTCCGGCAATTCACCCCTCCACTTT.

This chain connects TRBV6-1 to TRBJ1-4; no clear D gene. This CDR3 spans 17 amino acids. Germline V CDR1 and CDR2: MNHNS, SASEGT. V was clipped by 1 base and J by 2 bases, with 14 bases between them. The chain's CDR3 is CASSEVGPGATNEKLFF. CDR3 sequence (DNA): TGTGCCAGCAGTGAAGTGGGCCCGGGAGCGACTAATGAAAAACTGTTTTTT.

This clone has just one count. The germline gene is not matched at one end of the junction; a read error may be the cause. V usage is TRBV28 and J usage is TRBJ1-2, with D possibly TRBD1 on 6 matching bases. Germline lookup yields CDR1 MDHEN and CDR2 SYDVKM. The CDR3 length is 15 residues. The CDR3 nucleotides read TGTGCCAGCGGTTTACGCGGCGGACAGCTGCTTGGCTACACCTTC. Translating it yields CASGLRGGQLLGYTF.

The table lists this clone with a few counts. An end of the junction does not agree with germline; a read error may underlie this. This specimen includes other DNA sequences encoding the same CDR3. The chain has TRBV7-7 and TRBJ2-3, with 13 positions matching TRBD2. The CDR3 consists of 15 residues. CDR1 SSHAT and CDR2 FNYEAQ come from the germline V gene (reference sequence). The DNA for the CDR3 is TGTGCTAGCAGCTTAGGACTAGCGGGGGCAGATACGCAGTATTTT. Amino acid sequence: CASSLGLAGADTQYF.

This chain connects TRBV6-5 to TRBJ2-7; possibly TRBD2 for D (6 bases). Trimming stripped 6 bases from V and 6 bases from J, with 21 bases between. CDR3 length: 15 amino acids. The germline CDR1 and CDR2 sequences are MNHEY and SVGAGI. CDR3 coding DNA: TGTGCCAGCAGCCGAAGTACCGGGACCGGGGGCGAGCAGTACTTC. Protein: CASSRSTGTGGEQYF.

The chain employs TRBV7-6 and TRBJ2-7; the D gene is possibly TRBD2 (6 bases). CDR1 and CDR2 from the germline V gene are SGHVS and FNYEAQ. With 1 base removed from V and 5 bases from J, the gap between germline ends came to 12 bases. The CDR3 runs to 14 residues. The CDR3 loop reads CASSLVRGTDEQYF. CDR3 sequence (DNA): TGTGCCAGCAGCTTAGTTCGGGGGACCGACGAGCAGTACTTC.

CDR3 coding DNA: TGTGCCAGCAGTCAGGGCTCTGGGGGCTACACCTTC. Encoded protein: CASSQGSGGYTF. This chain joins TRBV2 and TRBJ1-2; TRBD1 might be the D (5 bases). The germline V gene has CDR1 SNHLY and CDR2 FYNNEI. The V end was cut by 5 bases, the J end by 8 bases, with 12 bases between. This CDR3 has 12 residues.

J is TRBJ2-7 and V is TRBV6-1; tentatively, D is TRBD1 (5 bases). Germline V gives CDR1 MNHNS, CDR2 SASEGT. The V and J ends lost 6 bases and 3 bases respectively, with 12 bases between them. The CDR3 extends over 13 amino acids. The CDR3 DNA reads TGTGCCAGCAGCCTAGGACACTACTACGAGCAGTACTTC. As protein: CASSLGHYYEQYF.

As to this clone: Other DNA sequences in the same sample also yield this CDR3. The rearrangement links TRBV7-3 to TRBJ2-1; D may be TRBD2 (5 bases). The CDR3 is 15 amino acids. Trimming took 5 bases from V and 0 from J, leaving 11 bases between them. Germline loops: CDR1 SGHTA, CDR2 FQGTGA. The CDR3 loop reads CASSLDSSSYNEQFF. The CDR3 nucleotides are TGTGCCAGCAGCCTGGACTCGAGCTCCTACAATGAGCAGTTCTTC.

The J gene is TRBJ1-1, the V gene TRBV28, with D possibly matching TRBD1 (6 bases). Germline CDR1 and CDR2: MDHEN and SYDVKM. Trimming shortened V by 10 bases and J by 0 bases, and 15 bases separated the two germline ends. The CDR3 contains 14 residues. The CDR3, as DNA: TGTGCCACCCAGACGACAGGAATGAACACTGAAGCTTTCTTT. Protein sequence: CATQTTGMNTEAFF.

The chain uses TRBV9 and TRBJ1-6; weak D call: TRBD1 (6 bases). The CDR3 loop spans 16 amino acids. The germline V gene encodes CDR1 SGDLS and CDR2 YYNGEE. Between the trimmed V and J ends, which lost 4 bases and 2 bases, there was a span of 13 bases. Here the CDR3 reads CASSLGTMPYNSPLHF. The CDR3 DNA sequence: TGTGCCAGCAGCCTCGGGACAATGCCCTATAATTCACCCCTCCACTTT.

V and J are TRBV9 and TRBJ2-2; 8 bases are shared with TRBD2. The germline V gene has CDR1 SGDLS and CDR2 YYNGEE. The ends lost 0 bases at V and 5 bases at J; junction bases unmatched: 3. The CDR3 spans 15 residues. The CDR3: CASSVGSSGTGELFF. The CDR3 DNA is TGTGCCAGCAGCGTAGGGTCTAGCGGGACCGGGGAGCTGTTTTTT.

Comment on this clone: Other DNA sequences in this sample translate to the same CDR3. V gene TRBV28 combines with J gene TRBJ2-7, with D unclear. Germline loops: CDR1 MDHEN, CDR2 SYDVKM. The CDR3 covers 11 residues. The V and J ends lost 4 bases and 1 base respectively, with 2 bases between them. For the CDR3, the DNA is TGTGCCAGCAGTTCTTCCTACGAGCAGTACTTC. Amino acid sequence: CASSSSYEQYF.

This chain connects TRBV11-2 to TRBJ1-5, with 10 bases identical to TRBD1. Losses at the gene ends were 5 bases for V and 2 bases for J; bases not matched to a gene: 3. This CDR3 contains 15 residues. Germline values: CDR1 SGHAT, CDR2 FQNNGV. The CDR3 here is CASSGGTGGNQPQHF. The CDR3 coding sequence is TGTGCCAGCAGCGGGGGGACAGGGGGCAATCAGCCCCAGCATTTT.

The chain uses TRBV7-6 and TRBJ2-7, with D possibly being TRBD1 (6 bases). This CDR3 region has 17 residues. The V end lost 5 bases, the J end lost 7 bases, and 27 bases lay between the germline ends. Germline assignment: CDR1 SGHVS and CDR2 FNYEAQ. CDR3 nucleotides: TGTGCCAGCAGCCCGCGTCAACCGACAGGCACCCTCCTGGAGCAGTACTTC. Protein product: CASSPRQPTGTLLEQYF. Drawing the rest from reference TRBV7-6 and TRBJ2-7, the complete variable domain is GAGVSQSPRYKVTKRGQDVALRCDPISGHVSLYWYRQALGQGPEFLTYFNYEAQQDKSGLPNDRFSAERPEGSISTLTIQRTEQRDSAMYRCASSPRQPTGTLLEQYFGPGTRLTVT.

The rearrangement uses TRBV11-2 and TRBJ1-6; D is uncertain. CDR3 size: 16 residues. Germline assignment: CDR1 SGHAT and CDR2 FQNNGV. V shed 0 bases and J shed 1 base, with 7 bases lying between them. The CDR3 nucleotides read TGTGCCAGCAGCTTAGATGAGGTTTCCTATAATTCACCCCTCCACTTT. Protein sequence: CASSLDEVSYNSPLHF.

The chain joins TRBV5-4 to TRBJ1-2; D call uncertain. This CDR3 spans 14 amino acids. Trimming pared 0 bases from V and 1 base from J, leaving 7 bases between. Per the germline V gene, CDR1 is SGHNT and CDR2 is YYREEE (reference sequence). CDR3: CASSLEFINYGYTF. The DNA for the CDR3 is TGTGCCAGCAGCTTGGAATTTATTAACTATGGCTACACCTTC.